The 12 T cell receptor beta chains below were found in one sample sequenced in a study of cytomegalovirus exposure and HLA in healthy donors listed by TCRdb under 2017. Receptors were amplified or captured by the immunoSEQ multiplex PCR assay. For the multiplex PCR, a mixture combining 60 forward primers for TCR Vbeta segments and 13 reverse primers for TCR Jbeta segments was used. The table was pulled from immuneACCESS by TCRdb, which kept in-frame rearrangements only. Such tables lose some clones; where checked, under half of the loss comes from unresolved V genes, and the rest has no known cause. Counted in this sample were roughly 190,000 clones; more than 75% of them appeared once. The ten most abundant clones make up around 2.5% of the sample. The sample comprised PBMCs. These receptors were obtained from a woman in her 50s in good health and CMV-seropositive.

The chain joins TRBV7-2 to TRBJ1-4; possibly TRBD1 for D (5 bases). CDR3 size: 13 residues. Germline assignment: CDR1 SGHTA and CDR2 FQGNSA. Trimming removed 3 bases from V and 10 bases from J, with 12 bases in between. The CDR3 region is CASSFQGERKLFF. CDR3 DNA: TGTGCCAGCAGCTTTCAAGGGGAAAGAAAACTGTTTTTT.

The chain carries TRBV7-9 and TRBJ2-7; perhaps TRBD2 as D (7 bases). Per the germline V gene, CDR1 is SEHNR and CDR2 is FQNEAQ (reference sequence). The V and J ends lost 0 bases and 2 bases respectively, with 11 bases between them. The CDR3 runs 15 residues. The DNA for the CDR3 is TGTGCCAGCAGCTTAGCGGGGGGGCCGGCCTACGAGCAGTACTTC. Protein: CASSLAGGPAYEQYF.

The CDR3 sequence: CASSPGAFSGNTIYF. DNA for the CDR3: TGTGCCAGCTCACCAGGGGCTTTCTCTGGAAACACCATATATTTT. V gene TRBV18 combines with J gene TRBJ1-3; D possibly corresponds to TRBD1 (5 bases). CDR1 is KGHSH and CDR2 is LQKENI in the germline V gene. V was cut by 2 bases and J by 0 bases, with 8 bases left in between. This CDR3 has 15 amino acids.

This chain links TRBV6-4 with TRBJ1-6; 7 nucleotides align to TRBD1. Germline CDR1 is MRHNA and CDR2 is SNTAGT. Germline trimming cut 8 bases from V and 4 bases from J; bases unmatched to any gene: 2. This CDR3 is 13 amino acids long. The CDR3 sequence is CASRQGYNSPLHF. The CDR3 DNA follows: TGTGCCAGCCGACAGGGTTATAATTCACCCCTCCACTTT.

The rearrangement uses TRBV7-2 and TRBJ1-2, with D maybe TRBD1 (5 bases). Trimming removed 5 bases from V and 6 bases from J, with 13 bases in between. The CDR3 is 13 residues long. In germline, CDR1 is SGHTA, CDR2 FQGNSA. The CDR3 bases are TGTGCCAGCAGCATGGAGGGGCTTGATGGCTACACCTTC. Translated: CASSMEGLDGYTF.

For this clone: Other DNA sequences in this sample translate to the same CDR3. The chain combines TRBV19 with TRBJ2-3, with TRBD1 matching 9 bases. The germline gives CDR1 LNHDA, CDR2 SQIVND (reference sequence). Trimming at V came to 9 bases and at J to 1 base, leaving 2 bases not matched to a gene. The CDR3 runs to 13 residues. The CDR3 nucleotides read TGTGCCAGCCGGGACAGGGGCACAGATACGCAGTATTTT. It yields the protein CASRDRGTDTQYF.

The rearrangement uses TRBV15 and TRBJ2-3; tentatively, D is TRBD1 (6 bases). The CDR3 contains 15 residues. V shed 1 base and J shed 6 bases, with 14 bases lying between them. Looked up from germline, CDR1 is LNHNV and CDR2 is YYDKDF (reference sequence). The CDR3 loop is CATSRGWTAADTQYF. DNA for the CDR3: TGTGCCACCAGCAGAGGCTGGACAGCTGCGGATACGCAGTATTTT.

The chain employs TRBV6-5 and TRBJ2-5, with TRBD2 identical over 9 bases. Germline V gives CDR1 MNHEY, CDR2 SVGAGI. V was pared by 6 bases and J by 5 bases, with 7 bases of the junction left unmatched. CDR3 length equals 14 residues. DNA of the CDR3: TGTGCCAGCAGCCGCGGGGGGGCCGGGGAGACCCAGTACTTC. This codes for CASSRGGAGETQYF.

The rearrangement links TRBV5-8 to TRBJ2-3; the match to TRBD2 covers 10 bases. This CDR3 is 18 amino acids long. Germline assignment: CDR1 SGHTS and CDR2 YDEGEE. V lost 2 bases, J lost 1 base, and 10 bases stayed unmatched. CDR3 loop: CASSFGLAGASGTDTQYF. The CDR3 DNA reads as TGTGCCAGCAGCTTTGGTCTAGCGGGGGCCTCTGGCACAGATACGCAGTATTTT.

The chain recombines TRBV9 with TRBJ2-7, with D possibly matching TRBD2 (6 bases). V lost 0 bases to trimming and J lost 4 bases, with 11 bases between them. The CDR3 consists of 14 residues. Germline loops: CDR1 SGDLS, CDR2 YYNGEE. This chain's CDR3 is CASSVGAGRYEQYF. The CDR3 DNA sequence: TGTGCCAGCAGCGTAGGTGCAGGGAGGTACGAGCAGTACTTC.

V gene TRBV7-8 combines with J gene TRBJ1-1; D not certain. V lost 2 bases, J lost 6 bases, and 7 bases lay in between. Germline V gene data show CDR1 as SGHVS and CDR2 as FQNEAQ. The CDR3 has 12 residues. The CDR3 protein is CASSLIFSEAFF. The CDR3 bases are TGTGCCAGCAGCTTAATCTTCTCTGAAGCTTTCTTT.

Written as DNA, the CDR3 is TGTGCCAGCAGTAGGACGGGGAGCTCCTACGAGCAGTACTTC. It encodes CASSRTGSSYEQYF. This rearrangement joins TRBV6-1 to TRBJ2-7; weak D call: TRBD2 (5 bases). V was cut by 5 bases and J by 0 bases, with 11 bases left in between. CDR1 MNHNS and CDR2 SASEGT come from the germline V gene. The CDR3 runs 14 residues.